This is a list of T cell receptor beta chains from one sample in a study of shared clonotypes between healthy human individuals. The repertoire was sequenced with immunoSEQ multiplex PCR; TCRdb's copy has only in-frame clones and lacks some. The sample carries approximately 2,000,000 clones, over 85% recorded once. Input material: naive CD8+ T cells from PBMCs. These receptors were taken from a man aged 18 to 30 in good health. Some clones in this sample may be carry-over from other donors' samples. The CDR3 runs from the conserved cysteine through the conserved F or W. Each record gives: V gene, CDR3 protein.

>TRBV7-9
CASSSGNQPQHF
>TRBV14
CASSQTRRGRGDTQYF
>TRBV5-4
CASSLRTSGFTGELFF
>TRBV6-6
CAGARDSPSTDTQYF
>TRBV27
CASSGQGGETQYF
>TRBV27
CASSFTAGPRSTNEKLFF
>TRBV27
CASSHNNEQFF
>TRBV7-6
CASSLAGGLDEQYF
>TRBV27
CASSFRPGLQGELFF
>TRBV15
CATRTSGRYEQFF
>TRBV29-1
CSVVLNYEQYF
>TRBV27
CASSLSAAFMNTEAFF
>TRBV29-1
CSVVVGAYGYTF
>TRBV13
CASSLVQGKNTEAFF
>TRBV14
CASSQDAEGLGNTIYF
>TRBV30
CALNRGGEAFF
>TRBV7-2
CASSLGEGPHEQFF
>TRBV9
CASSGGLEWRETQYF
>TRBV6-5
CASSYAGQGYEQYF
>TRBV4-3
CASSLKLQGSSYNEQFF
>TRBV27
CASSRGGGYTF
>TRBV19
CASSPTGEYNEQFF
>TRBV7-9
CASSLTRGQGTGELFF
>TRBV19
CASSADRGLPYNEQFF
>TRBV30
CAWSLGTSGTYEQYF
>TRBV27
CASSPFPRETKNIQYF
>TRBV7-9
CASSGDRGNTIYF
>TRBV2
CASSEMRTSGNEQYF
>TRBV7-8
CASSSSGTDKERDGNTDTQYF
>TRBV5-4
CASSLGLAGVGGTGELFF
>TRBV19
CASSMGPLYEQYF
>TRBV5-1
CASSTSGQGPGNSPLHF
>TRBV7-8
CASSLARTGDNGYTF
>TRBV7-9
CASSLFVGGVDEQYF
>TRBV4-3
CASSPGDLATEKLFF
>TRBV29-1
CSARHRPGLAGGPVTGELFF
>TRBV13
CASSLGRYEQYF
>TRBV7-9
CASSSGGLYGYTF
>TRBV6-4
CASSPGLAGDTYEQYF
>TRBV9
CASSPSGNQPQHF
>TRBV7-9
CASSLEQGGAGELFF
>TRBV10-3
CAISVSITGGMNTEAFF
>TRBV9
CASSGDFQETQYF
>TRBV7-3
CASSLGQGISGELFF
>TRBV6-5
CASSYSTWAGYNEQFF
>TRBV5-4
CASSLGGTRQFF